The 5 T cell receptor beta chains given below trace back to one sample, sequenced in a study of spatial heterogeneity in lung cancer. Time point denoted: sample taken at primary tumor resection. In each case, whole RNA from tumor, nontumor lung or frozen PBMC was sequenced unsorted. TCRdb independently ran MiXCR on the 5' RACE reads; one entry per CDR3 protein. The data contain roughly 15,000 distinct CDR3 sequences, 7.9% of them singletons. The sequences come from PBMCs, collected at surgery. The origin of the receptors is a female donor with early-stage non-small cell lung cancer.

At least ten counts were recorded for this clonotype. The rearrangement joins TRBV6-1 to TRBJ2-1; D is possibly TRBD2 (6 bases). The germline V gene has CDR1 MNHNS and CDR2 SASEGT. The CDR3 is made up of 14 amino acids. The V gene lost 3 bases and the J gene lost 0 bases, with 6 bases spanning the gap. The CDR3 nucleotides read TGTGCCAGCAGTGATAGCGGCTCCTACAATGAGCAGTTCTTC. Protein sequence: CASSDSGSYNEQFF.

This clonotype was detected many times. This chain connects TRBV18 to TRBJ2-2; D is uncertain. Trimming stripped 3 bases from V and 0 bases from J, with 8 bases between. Germline assignment: CDR1 KGHSH and CDR2 LQKENI. The CDR3 consists of 15 residues. This CDR3 reads CASSPVEANTGELFF. The CDR3 bases are TGTGCCAGCTCACCGGTCGAAGCGAACACCGGGGAGCTGTTTTTT.

This clonotype appeared many times. V usage is TRBV7-9 and J usage is TRBJ1-5, with 7 bases matching TRBD1. V was pared by 3 bases and J by 0 bases, with 8 bases of the junction left unmatched. Per the germline V gene, CDR1 is SEHNR and CDR2 is FQNEAQ (reference sequence). The CDR3 consists of 17 residues. The CDR3, as DNA: TGTGCCAGCAGCTTCCCAGGACAGGCCATTAGCAATCAGCCCCAGCATTTT. It translates to CASSFPGQAISNQPQHF.

The table lists this clonotype with many counts. This chain connects TRBV4-3 to TRBJ1-2; D not resolved. Germline V gene sequence: CDR1 LGHNA, CDR2 YSLEER. The CDR3 totals 16 residues. Trimming cost V 0 bases and J 3 bases, with 14 bases left between them. DNA of the CDR3: TGCGCCAGCAGCCAAGATCTCCGGACCGGGGACTATGGCTACACCTTC. Amino acid sequence: CASSQDLRTGDYGYTF.

There are many counts of this clonotype. The CDR3 protein is CASSGGRGLEQYF. As DNA, the CDR3 is TGTGCCAGCAGTGGGGGGCGGGGGCTCGAGCAGTACTTC. The chain employs TRBV25-1 and TRBJ2-7; D is possibly TRBD2 (7 bases). The germline gives CDR1 MGHDK, CDR2 SYGVNS. Trimming shortened V by 4 bases and J by 6 bases, and 13 bases separated the two germline ends. The CDR3 consists of 13 residues.